A selection of T cell receptor beta chains follows, all from one sample in a study of T cells after yellow fever vaccination. TCRdb ran MiXCR on the 5' RACE reads and lists one entry per CDR3 protein. The sample contains 230,000 or so distinct CDR3 sequences, 6.7% of which appear only once. The input for sequencing was CD4+ T cells sorted from PBMCs, taken on the day of the yellow fever booster vaccination. These receptors all stem from a man under 40 who received the YFV17D yellow fever vaccine. Each CDR3 is given with its conserved first and last residue. The order of the fields is clone size, D gene, J gene, V gene, CDR3 DNA, CDR3 protein. The D gene is left open where the match is weak. Size tells how often a clone was seen (once, few, many) or the class of an expanded clone, and some rows leave it out.

>many|NA|TRBJ2-5|TRBV5-1
TGCGCCAGCAGCTTGCAATTTTACCAAGAGACCCAGTACTTC
CASSLQFYQETQYF
>many|NA|TRBJ1-4|TRBV7-9
TGTGCCAGCAGCCCCGGACTTAATGAAAAACTGTTTTTT
CASSPGLNEKLFF
>NA|TRBD1|TRBJ1-2|TRBV13
TGTGCCAGCAGCCCGACAGGGTTTCGAGGCTACACCTTC
CASSPTGFRGYTF
>few|TRBD1|TRBJ1-1|TRBV5-1
TGCGCCAGCAGCTTGGCGGGACAGGGAGGGACTGAAGCTTTCTTT
CASSLAGQGGTEAFF
>NA|NA|TRBJ2-1|TRBV5-1
TGCGCCAGCAGCCTATCGGCGGTGACCTCCTACAATGAGCAGTTCTTC
CASSLSAVTSYNEQFF
>NA|TRBD1|TRBJ1-1|TRBV12-3/TRBV12-4
TGTGCCAGCAGTCCACACAGGGGTCTGAGCATTGAAGCTTTCTTT
CASSPHRGLSIEAFF
>few|NA|TRBJ2-3|TRBV20-1
TGCAGTGCTATCCTTACTAGGGGAGATACGCAGTATTTT
CSAILTRGDTQYF
>NA|NA|TRBJ2-7|TRBV9
TGTGCCAGCAGCGTAGACTCGTCCCCCTCCTACGAGCAGTACTTC
CASSVDSSPSYEQYF
>NA|NA|TRBJ1-2|TRBV6-5
TGTGCCAGCAGGTCCGGCAGGGATGGCTACACCTTC
CASRSGRDGYTF
>NA|NA|TRBJ1-2|TRBV28
TGTGCCAGCAACCTCGATCCCTTATATGGCTACACCTTC
CASNLDPLYGYTF
>many|NA|TRBJ2-5|TRBV20-1
TGCAGTGCCCCTACTGGCTACCAAGAGACCCAGTACTTC
CSAPTGYQETQYF
>NA|TRBD2|TRBJ2-1|TRBV28
TGTGCCAGCAGGACGTTGGGCCCGGGAGGGCCAGATGAGCAGTTCTTC
CASRTLGPGGPDEQFF
>few|TRBD2|TRBJ2-1|TRBV7-2
TGTGCCAGCAGCTTGACTAGCGGGAACTACAATGAGCAGTTCTTC
CASSLTSGNYNEQFF
>NA|NA|TRBJ2-1|TRBV12-5
TGTGCTAGTGGTTTTCAGGGGCTGGTCCTATCCCTGTTCTTC
CASGFQGLVLSLFF
>NA|NA|TRBJ1-6|TRBV19
TGTGCCAGTATGGGAAGCCTTTCACCCCTCCACTTT
CASMGSLSPLHF
>NA|TRBD1|TRBJ2-3|TRBV4-3
TGCGCCAGCAGCCAATCCGGGACAGGGTGGGCAGATACGCAGTATTTT
CASSQSGTGWADTQYF
>many|NA|TRBJ1-2|TRBV12-3/TRBV12-4
TGTGCCAGCAGCTCCGGCGGGGCGCGGGGCTACACCTTC
CASSSGGARGYTF
>many|NA|TRBJ2-7|TRBV3-1
TGTGCCAGCAGTCAGACCAGCTACGAGCAGTACTTC
CASSQTSYEQYF
>few|TRBD2|TRBJ2-7|TRBV29-1
TGCAGCGTTGGTGTGGCGGGAGTCGCCTACGAGCAGTACTTC
CSVGVAGVAYEQYF
>NA|TRBD2|TRBJ2-3|TRBV4-3
TGCGCCAGCAGCCCGCGGGGGGCAAGAGATACGCAGTATTTT
CASSPRGARDTQYF
>many|NA|TRBJ2-1|TRBV4-3
TGCGCCAGCAGCCCGGCTGGGCATAGGGACAATGAGCAGTTCTTC
CASSPAGHRDNEQFF
>NA|NA|TRBJ2-7|TRBV6-2/TRBV6-3
TGTGCCAGCAGTACCTTCCTAGGGCCCGGGGTACCCTACGAGCAGTACTTC
CASSTFLGPGVPYEQYF
>few|TRBD2|TRBJ2-2|TRBV9
TGTGCCAGCAGCGTACTAATAGCGGGAGGGACCGGGGAGCTGTTTTTT
CASSVLIAGGTGELFF
>NA|NA|TRBJ1-6|TRBV11-2
TGTGCCAGCAGCCCCGCCGCGGACCAGAGTTCACCCCTCCACTTT
CASSPAADQSSPLHF
>NA|NA|TRBJ1-1|TRBV11-2
TGTGCCAGCAGCCCACAGGCCCTGCGAACTGAAGCTTTCTTT
CASSPQALRTEAFF
>few|NA|TRBJ1-2|TRBV2
TGTGCCAGCAGTGATCATCCCAGGGGTAGCTACACCTTC
CASSDHPRGSYTF
>NA|NA|TRBJ2-3|TRBV11-3
TGTGCCAGCAGCTTCGGCGGCCTCGGTAGCAGAGATACGCAGTATTTT
CASSFGGLGSRDTQYF
>many|TRBD1|TRBJ2-3|TRBV10-3
TGTGCCATCAGTGACCCCGGGACAGGGAAAGGAGATACGCAGTATTTT
CAISDPGTGKGDTQYF
>NA|NA|TRBJ1-2|TRBV15
TGTGCCACCAGCAGGGACAAACAGACAGCCGACTATGGCTACACCTTC
CATSRDKQTADYGYTF
>NA|NA|TRBJ1-3|TRBV20-1
TGCAGTGCCAATTTCGGGGGGCCCTCTGGAAACACCATATATTTT
CSANFGGPSGNTIYF
>NA|NA|TRBJ2-1|TRBV7-2
TGTGCCAGCAGCCCCCCATCGGTCCGTCCCGATGAGCAGTTCTTC
CASSPPSVRPDEQFF
>many|NA|TRBJ1-2|TRBV27
TGTGCCAGCGGTGAGGGAGCTAACTATGGCTACACCTTC
CASGEGANYGYTF
>few|TRBD2|TRBJ2-1|TRBV19
TGTGCCAGTAGTATAGGCGGGACTAGCGGGAGTGAGCAGTTCTTC
CASSIGGTSGSEQFF
>few|TRBD2|TRBJ2-1|TRBV5-6
TGTGCCAGCAGCTTTGAAAGGCTAGCGGGAGTCTTC
CASSFERLAGVF
>few|TRBD2|TRBJ2-7|TRBV5-1
TGCGCCAGCAGCTTGGACGGGGTAGCGGGACGGTCCTACGAGCAGTACTTC
CASSLDGVAGRSYEQYF
>many|TRBD2|TRBJ2-3|TRBV29-1
TGCAGCATCTCGGGACTAGCGGGAGGAACAGATACGCAGTATTTT
CSISGLAGGTDTQYF
>NA|NA|TRBJ2-7|TRBV4-2
TGTGCCAGCAGCCACCCGGGTCCTGGTCCCTACGAGCAGTACTTC
CASSHPGPGPYEQYF
>NA|TRBD2|TRBJ2-1|TRBV20-1
TGCAGTGCCCGAGTGGTTAGCGGGAAGAGCTCCTACAATGAGCAGTTCTTC
CSARVVSGKSSYNEQFF
>few|TRBD1|TRBJ2-3|TRBV12-3/TRBV12-4
TGTGCCAGCAGCGAGGGGGCAGGGTGGCGCACAGATACGCAGTATTTT
CASSEGAGWRTDTQYF
>many|NA|TRBJ2-7|TRBV7-3
TGTGCCAGCAGCTTAACAGGAAACTACGAGCAGTACTTC
CASSLTGNYEQYF
>few|NA|TRBJ2-1|TRBV7-2
TGTGCCAGCAGCTTAGCTCTGGTTAATGAGCAGTTCTTC
CASSLALVNEQFF
>NA|TRBD1|TRBJ1-4|TRBV4-3
TGCGCCAGCAGCCTAGGGACAGGAATTAATGAAAAACTGTTTTTT
CASSLGTGINEKLFF
>few|NA|TRBJ2-5|TRBV2
TGTGCCAGCAGTGGTGTGGAGACCCAGTACTTC
CASSGVETQYF
>NA|NA|TRBJ2-7|TRBV12-3/TRBV12-4
TGTGCCAGCAGTTTGACAGGCCTCTCCTACGAGCAGTACTTC
CASSLTGLSYEQYF
>NA|NA|TRBJ2-5|TRBV7-9
TGTGCCAGCAATTCAGCGGAAGAGACCCAGTACTTC
CASNSAEETQYF
>NA|TRBD1|TRBJ2-5|TRBV24-1
TGTGCCACCAGTGATCCCGGGACAGGGACAGGGAGTAAGCAAGAGACCCAGTACTTC
CATSDPGTGTGSKQETQYF
>many|NA|TRBJ2-1|TRBV3-1
TGTGCCAGCACCTCGAAGCGGTACAATGAGCAGTTCTTC
CASTSKRYNEQFF
>many|TRBD2|TRBJ2-5|TRBV7-2
TGCGCCAGCAGCTTGGGACTAGCGGGAGCTCAAGAGACCCAGTACTTC
CASSLGLAGAQETQYF
>NA|TRBD1|TRBJ2-7|TRBV24-1
TGTACCACCAGTGACGGGACAGGGTTCGAGCAGTACTTC
CTTSDGTGFEQYF
>few|NA|TRBJ1-2|TRBV3-1
TGTGCCAGCAGCCCACCAGTTAACTATGGCTACACCTTC
CASSPPVNYGYTF
>NA|NA|TRBJ1-4|TRBV12-3/TRBV12-4
TGTACCAGCAGTTTGAGAGAAAAACTGTTTTTT
CTSSLREKLFF
>many|NA|TRBJ2-5|TRBV5-1
TGCGCCAGCAGCTTGGGCTCGCCCGAAGAGACCCAGTACTTC
CASSLGSPEETQYF
>few|TRBD2|TRBJ2-1|TRBV12-3/TRBV12-4
TGTGCCAGCAGCCTAAGGACTAGCGGGAGAAATGAGCAGTTCTTC
CASSLRTSGRNEQFF
>few|NA|TRBJ2-2|TRBV20-1
TGCAGTGCTAGTGGGGGACCCCGAACCGGGGAGCTGTTTTTT
CSASGGPRTGELFF
>few|TRBD1|TRBJ1-4|TRBV10-3
TGTGCCATCAGTGAAAGGACAGGGGGGGATGAAAAACTGTTTTTT
CAISERTGGDEKLFF
>many|NA|TRBJ2-5|TRBV20-1
TGCAGTGCTAGATCGGACAACCAAGAGACCCAGTACTTC
CSARSDNQETQYF
>few|NA|TRBJ2-3|TRBV7-2
TGTGCCAGCAATGAGGGAGCCGCCGGTACGCAGTATTTT
CASNEGAAGTQYF
>few|NA|TRBJ2-7|TRBV4-3
TGCGCCAGCAGGAGAGGGACCAACTACGAGCAGTACTTC
CASRRGTNYEQYF
>few|TRBD1|TRBJ1-2|TRBV19
TGTGCCAGTAGGGGACAGTTAGGCTATGGCTACACCTTC
CASRGQLGYGYTF
>many|NA|TRBJ2-7|TRBV5-1
TGCGCCAGCAGCTTGGGGCAGGCCGACGAGCAGTACTTC
CASSLGQADEQYF